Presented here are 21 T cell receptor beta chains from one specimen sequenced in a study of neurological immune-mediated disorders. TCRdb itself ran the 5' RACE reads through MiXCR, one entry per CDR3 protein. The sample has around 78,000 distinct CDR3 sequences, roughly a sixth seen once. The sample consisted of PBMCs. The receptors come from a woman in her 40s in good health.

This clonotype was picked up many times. The CDR3 sequence: CATSRGGAGANVLTF. The CDR3 DNA reads as TGTGCCACCAGCCGAGGGGGGGCCGGGGCCAACGTCCTGACTTTC. The J gene is TRBJ2-6, the V gene TRBV15; D might be TRBD2 (7 bases). The CDR3 spans 15 residues. The V gene's germline CDR1 is LNHNV and CDR2 YYDKDF (reference sequence). V lost 5 bases, J lost 4 bases, and 12 bases lay in between.

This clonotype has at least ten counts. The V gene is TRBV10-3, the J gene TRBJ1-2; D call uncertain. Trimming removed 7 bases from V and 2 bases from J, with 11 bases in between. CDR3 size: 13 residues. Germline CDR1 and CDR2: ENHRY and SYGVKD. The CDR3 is CAIKPGQNYGYTF. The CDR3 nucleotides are TGTGCCATCAAACCGGGCCAGAACTATGGCTACACCTTC.

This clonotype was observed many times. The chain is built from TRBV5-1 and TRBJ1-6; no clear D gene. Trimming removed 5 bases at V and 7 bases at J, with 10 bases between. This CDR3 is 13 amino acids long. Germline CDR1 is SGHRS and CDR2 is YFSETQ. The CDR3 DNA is TGCGCCAGCAGAGTCGCGGGAAATTCACCCCTCCACTTT. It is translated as CASRVAGNSPLHF.

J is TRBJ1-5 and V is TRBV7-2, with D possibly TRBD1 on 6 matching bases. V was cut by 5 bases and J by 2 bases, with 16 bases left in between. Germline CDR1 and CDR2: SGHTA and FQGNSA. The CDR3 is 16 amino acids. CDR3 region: CASSPMGGGGNQPQHF. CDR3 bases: TGTGCCAGCAGCCCCATGGGCGGGGGCGGCAATCAGCCCCAGCATTTT.

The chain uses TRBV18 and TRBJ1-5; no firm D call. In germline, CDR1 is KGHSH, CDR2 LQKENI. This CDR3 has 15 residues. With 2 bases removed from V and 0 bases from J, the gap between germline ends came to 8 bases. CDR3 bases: TGTGCCAGCTCACCATCCACCTTTAGCAATCAGCCCCAGCATTTT. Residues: CASSPSTFSNQPQHF.

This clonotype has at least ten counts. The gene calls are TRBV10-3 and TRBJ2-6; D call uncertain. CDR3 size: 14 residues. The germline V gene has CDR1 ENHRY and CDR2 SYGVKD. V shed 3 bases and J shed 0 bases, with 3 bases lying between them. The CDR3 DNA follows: TGTGCCATCAGTGACGGCTCTGGGGCCAACGTCCTGACTTTC. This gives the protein CAISDGSGANVLTF.

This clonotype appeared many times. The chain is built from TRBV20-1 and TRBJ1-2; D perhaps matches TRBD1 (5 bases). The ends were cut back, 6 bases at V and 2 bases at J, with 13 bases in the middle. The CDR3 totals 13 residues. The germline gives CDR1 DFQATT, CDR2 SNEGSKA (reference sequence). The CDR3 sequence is CSALPGPNYGYTF. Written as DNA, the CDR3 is TGCAGTGCCCTTCCGGGACCCAACTATGGCTACACCTTC.

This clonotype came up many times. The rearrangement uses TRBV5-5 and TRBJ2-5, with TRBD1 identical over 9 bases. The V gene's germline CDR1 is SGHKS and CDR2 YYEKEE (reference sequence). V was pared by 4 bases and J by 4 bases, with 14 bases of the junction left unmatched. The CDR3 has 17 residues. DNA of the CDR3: TGTGCCAGCAGCCTTACCCCCGGGACAGGGAGGAGAGAGACCCAGTACTTC. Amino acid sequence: CASSLTPGTGRRETQYF.

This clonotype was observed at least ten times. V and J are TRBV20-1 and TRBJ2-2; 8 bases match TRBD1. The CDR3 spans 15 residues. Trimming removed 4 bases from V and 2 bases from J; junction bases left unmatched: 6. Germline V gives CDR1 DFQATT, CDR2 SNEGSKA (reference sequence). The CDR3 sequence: CSATTDRVNTGELFF. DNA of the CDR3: TGCAGTGCTACGACGGACAGGGTAAACACCGGGGAGCTGTTTTTT.

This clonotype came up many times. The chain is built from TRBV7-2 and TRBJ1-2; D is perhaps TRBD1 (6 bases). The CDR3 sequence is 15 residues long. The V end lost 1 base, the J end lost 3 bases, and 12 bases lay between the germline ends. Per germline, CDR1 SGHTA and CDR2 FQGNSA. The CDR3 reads CASSLGGGFDYGYTF. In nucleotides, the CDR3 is TGTGCCAGCAGCTTAGGCGGGGGCTTTGACTATGGCTACACCTTC.

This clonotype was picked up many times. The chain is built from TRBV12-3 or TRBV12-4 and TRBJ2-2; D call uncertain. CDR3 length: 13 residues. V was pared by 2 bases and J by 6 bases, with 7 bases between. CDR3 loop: CASSLSLAGELFF. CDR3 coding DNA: TGTGCCAGCAGTTTAAGTTTGGCCGGGGAGCTGTTTTTT.

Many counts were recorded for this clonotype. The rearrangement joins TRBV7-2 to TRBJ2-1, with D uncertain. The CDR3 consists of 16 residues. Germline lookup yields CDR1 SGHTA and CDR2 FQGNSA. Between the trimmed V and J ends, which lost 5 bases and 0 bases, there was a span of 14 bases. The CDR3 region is CASSPGTSSSYNEQFF. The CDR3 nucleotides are TGTGCCAGCAGCCCAGGTACTTCCAGCTCCTACAATGAGCAGTTCTTC.

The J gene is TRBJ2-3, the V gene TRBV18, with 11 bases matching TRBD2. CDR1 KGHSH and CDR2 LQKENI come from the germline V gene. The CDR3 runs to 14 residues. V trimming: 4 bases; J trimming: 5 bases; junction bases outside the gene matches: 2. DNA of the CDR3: TGTGCCAGCTCACAACTAGCGGGGGAAGATACGCAGTATTTT. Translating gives CASSQLAGEDTQYF.

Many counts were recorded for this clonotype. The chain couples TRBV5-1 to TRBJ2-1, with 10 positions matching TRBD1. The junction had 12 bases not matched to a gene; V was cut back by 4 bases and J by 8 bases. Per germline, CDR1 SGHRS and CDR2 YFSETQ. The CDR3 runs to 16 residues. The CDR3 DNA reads TGCGCCAGCAGCCCAGCGACAGGGGGCAGAGTCGATGAGCAGTTCTTC. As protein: CASSPATGGRVDEQFF.

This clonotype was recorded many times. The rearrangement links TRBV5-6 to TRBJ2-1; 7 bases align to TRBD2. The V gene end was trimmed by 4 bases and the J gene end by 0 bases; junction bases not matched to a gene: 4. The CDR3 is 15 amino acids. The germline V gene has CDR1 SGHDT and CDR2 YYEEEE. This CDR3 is CASSPLAASYNEQFF. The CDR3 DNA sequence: TGTGCCAGCAGCCCTCTAGCGGCCTCCTACAATGAGCAGTTCTTC. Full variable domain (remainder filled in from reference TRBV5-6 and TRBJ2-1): DAGVTQSPTHLIKTRGQQVTLRCSPKSGHDTVSWYQQALGQGPQFIFQYYEEEERQRGNFPDRFSGHQFPNYSSELNVNALLLGDSALYLCASSPLAASYNEQFFGPGTRLTVL.

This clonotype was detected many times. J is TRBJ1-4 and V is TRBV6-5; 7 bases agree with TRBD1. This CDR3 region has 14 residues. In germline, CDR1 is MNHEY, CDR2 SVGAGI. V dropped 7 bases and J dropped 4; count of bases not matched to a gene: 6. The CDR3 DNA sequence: TGTGCCAGCAACAGGGGCGGCTATAATGAAAAACTGTTTTTT. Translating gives CASNRGGYNEKLFF.

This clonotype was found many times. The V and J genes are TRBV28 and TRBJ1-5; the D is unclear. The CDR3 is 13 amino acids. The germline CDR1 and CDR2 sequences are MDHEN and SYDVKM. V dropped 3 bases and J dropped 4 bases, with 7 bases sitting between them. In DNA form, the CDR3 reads TGTGCCAGCAGTTTCCCGGAGAATCAGCCCCAGCATTTT. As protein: CASSFPENQPQHF.

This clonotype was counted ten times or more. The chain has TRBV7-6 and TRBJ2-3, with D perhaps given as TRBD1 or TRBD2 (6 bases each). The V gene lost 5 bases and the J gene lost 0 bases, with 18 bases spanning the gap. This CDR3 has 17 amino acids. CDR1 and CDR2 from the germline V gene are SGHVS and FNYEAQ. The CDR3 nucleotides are TGTGCCAGCAGCCCAGGGAGGTCGGGGGCTAGCACAGATACGCAGTATTTT. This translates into CASSPGRSGASTDTQYF.

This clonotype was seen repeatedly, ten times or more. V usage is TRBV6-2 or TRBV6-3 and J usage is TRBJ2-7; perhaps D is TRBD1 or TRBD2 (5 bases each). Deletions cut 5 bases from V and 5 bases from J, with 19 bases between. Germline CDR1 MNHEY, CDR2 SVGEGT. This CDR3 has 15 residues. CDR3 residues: CASSNPGPLPHEQYF. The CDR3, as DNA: TGTGCCAGCAGTAATCCGGGACCCTTACCCCACGAGCAGTACTTC.

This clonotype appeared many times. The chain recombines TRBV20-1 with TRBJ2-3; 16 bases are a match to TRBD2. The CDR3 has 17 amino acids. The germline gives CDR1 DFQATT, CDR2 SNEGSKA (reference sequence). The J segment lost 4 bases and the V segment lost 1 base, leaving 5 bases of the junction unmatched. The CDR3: CSARAGTSGGASDTQYF. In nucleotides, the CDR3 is TGCAGTGCTAGAGCGGGGACTAGCGGGGGGGCGTCAGATACGCAGTATTTT.

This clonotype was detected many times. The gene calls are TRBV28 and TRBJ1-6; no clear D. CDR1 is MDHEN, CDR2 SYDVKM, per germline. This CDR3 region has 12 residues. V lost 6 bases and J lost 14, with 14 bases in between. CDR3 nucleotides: TGTGCCAGCAGCCTCCCCCGCGGGGCCCTCCACTTT. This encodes CASSLPRGALHF.